Below, 8 T cell receptor beta chains from the same sample are listed, as sequenced in a study of response to subunit inactivated influenza vaccine. TCRdb independently ran MiXCR on the RT-PCR reads; one entry per CDR3 protein. The data hold 750,000 to 850,000 distinct CDR3 sequences, with about 18% observed a single time. Sequences were derived from PBMCs from blood, sampled less than 6 days after vaccination. Receptors were obtained from a man between 50 and 59 years old who received an inactivated influenza vaccine.

This clonotype was detected a few times. The rearrangement joins TRBV5-4 to TRBJ2-3; TRBD1 matches at 8 bases. Germline-derived CDR1 and CDR2 are SGHNT and YYREEE (reference sequence). There are 15 residues in the CDR3. With V trimmed by 4 bases and J by 0 bases, 4 bases remained unmatched. The CDR3 reads CASSTRTGSTDTQYF. CDR3 coding DNA: TGTGCCAGCAGCACCCGGACAGGGAGCACAGATACGCAGTATTTT.

This chain joins TRBV6-5 and TRBJ2-3; 7 bases are a match to TRBD2. The germline gives CDR1 MNHEY, CDR2 SVGAGI. CDR3 size: 15 residues. V trimming: 4 bases; J trimming: 5 bases; junction bases outside the gene matches: 9. DNA of the CDR3: TGTGCCAGCAGTTCCCTCCGATTAGCGGGAGATACGCAGTATTTT. Encoded protein: CASSSLRLAGDTQYF.

In its sample, this clonotype was seen a few times. The chain links TRBV15 to TRBJ2-7; D remains ambiguous. The CDR3 consists of 14 residues. CDR1 and CDR2 (germline): LNHNV, YYDKDF (reference sequence). V lost 0 bases, J lost 2 bases, and 8 bases lay in between. Here the CDR3 DNA reads TGTGCCACCAGCAGAGATAACGGTCCCTACGAGCAGTACTTC. Its protein product is CATSRDNGPYEQYF. The whole variable domain, remainder taken from reference TRBV15 and TRBJ2-7, is DAMVIQNPRYQVTQFGKPVTLSCSQTLNHNVMYWYQQKSSQAPKLLFHYYDKDFNNEADTPDNFQSRRPNTSFCFLDIRSPGLGDTAMYLCATSRDNGPYEQYFGPGTRLTVT.

This chain connects TRBV7-2 to TRBJ2-3; the match to TRBD2 covers 11 bases. The junction had 8 bases not matched to a gene; V was cut back by 5 bases and J by 4 bases. CDR3 length: 16 amino acids. Germline V gene data show CDR1 as SGHTA and CDR2 as FQGNSA. This CDR3 is CASSKISGGAPDTQYF. In DNA form, the CDR3 reads TGTGCCAGCAGCAAAATTAGCGGGGGGGCCCCAGATACGCAGTATTTT.

This clonotype was seen ten or more times. The junction differs from germline at one of its ends, possibly a read error. The chain couples TRBV12-3 or TRBV12-4 to TRBJ1-5; TRBD1 aligns across 10 bases. The CDR3 is 16 amino acids. The CDR3 is CASSLGTGVSNQPQHF. The CDR3 bases are TGTGCCAGCAGCTTAGGGACAGGGGTGAGCAATCAGCCCCAGCATTTT.

This clonotype turned up a few times. This rearrangement joins TRBV12-3 or TRBV12-4 to TRBJ1-1; 11 nucleotides agree with TRBD1. CDR3 length: 15 amino acids. With 2 bases clipped from V and 6 bases from J, the junction kept 5 bases outside the gene matches. CDR3 in amino acids: CASSLYGQGASEAFF. The CDR3 bases are TGTGCCAGCAGTTTATATGGACAGGGGGCCTCTGAAGCTTTCTTT.

The chain couples TRBV11-3 to TRBJ2-1; maybe TRBD1 (5 bases). The CDR3 totals 13 residues. Looked up from germline, CDR1 is SGHNT and CDR2 is YENEEA. The V end was cut by 6 bases, the J end by 9 bases, with 15 bases between. The CDR3 DNA reads TGTGCCAGCAGTCAAGGGGTCTACGGTGAGCAGTTCTTC. It is translated as CASSQGVYGEQFF.

This clonotype was found many times. This sequence joins TRBV7-9 and TRBJ1-3; D remains unclear. The CDR3 runs 14 residues. Germline assignment: CDR1 SEHNR and CDR2 FQNEAQ (reference sequence). Trimming removed 5 bases from V and 0 bases from J, with 8 bases in between. This CDR3 reads CASSIRRSGNTIYF. CDR3 coding DNA: TGTGCCAGCAGCATCAGACGCTCTGGAAACACCATATATTTT.